A selection of T cell receptor beta chains follows, all from one sample in a study of beta chain features in type 1 diabetes. The method was immunoSEQ multiplex PCR; TCRdb's version includes in-frame clones alone and lacks a portion of them. The sample consists of over 650,000 clones, about an eighth of them appearing once. Material for sequencing was naive CD4+ T cells from blood. The origin of the receptors is a man between 18 and 35 years old with type 1 diabetes. The CDR3 runs from the conserved cysteine through the conserved F or W. D genes are given only for firm matches. Only part of the rows carry a size: once, few, many, or a class if the clone is expanded.

clone size	V gene	J gene	D gene	CDR3 length	CDR3 DNA	CDR3 protein
.	TRBV25-1	TRBJ2-7	.	17	TGTGCCAGCAGTGAAGAGGCCGGCAGAGAAGGATCCTACGAGCAGTACTTC	CASSEEAGREGSYEQYF
few	TRBV30	TRBJ2-3	TRBD1	14	TGTGCCTTGGGCTACGGGACAGGCACAGATACGCAGTATTTT	CALGYGTGTDTQYF
.	TRBV25-1	TRBJ2-5	.	15	TGTGCCAGCAGTGAAAAGGTAGTGGGGCGGGAGACCCAGTACTTC	CASSEKVVGRETQYF
few	TRBV5-6	TRBJ2-7	TRBD1	14	TGTGCCAGCAGCACGGGACAGGGGGCGGACGAGCAGTACTTC	CASSTGQGADEQYF
.	TRBV7-2	TRBJ2-7	TRBD2	15	TGTGCCAGCAGCAGTCGGACTAGCCGACCCTACGAGCAGTACTTC	CASSSRTSRPYEQYF
few	TRBV7-9	TRBJ1-2	.	12	TGTGCCAGCAGCTTAGGGGACTATGGCTACACCTTC	CASSLGDYGYTF
.	TRBV9	TRBJ2-2	TRBD1	16	TGTGCCAGCAGCGTAGTTGGGACAGGGCTAAGCGGGGAGCTGTTTTTT	CASSVVGTGLSGELFF
few	TRBV7-9	TRBJ2-3	.	14	TGTGCCAGCAGCTTAGTTGCTCATGGAGATACGCAGTATTTT	CASSLVAHGDTQYF
.	TRBV5-1	TRBJ2-5	.	15	TGCGCCAGCAGCTCGGGCGGGGCGGGACAAGAGACCCAGTACTTC	CASSSGGAGQETQYF
few	TRBV28	TRBJ2-7	.	14	TGTGCCAGCAGCGGAGCTAACGGGGGTTACGAGCAGTACTTC	CASSGANGGYEQYF
.	TRBV6-5	TRBJ1-6	TRBD1	15	TGTGCCAGCAGCCCCGTGGGACAGAATAATTCACCCCTCCACTTT	CASSPVGQNNSPLHF
few	TRBV7-2	TRBJ2-7	.	16	TGTGCCAGCAGCGACCACTCTCGCGGGTTTTCCTACGAGCAGTACTTC	CASSDHSRGFSYEQYF
.	TRBV7-2	TRBJ2-2	TRBD2	16	TGTGCCAGCAGCAGAAATAGCGGGAGGTCGTCCGGGGAGCTGTTTTTT	CASSRNSGRSSGELFF
few	TRBV25-1	TRBJ2-1	.	14	TGTGCCAGTCGTAGCATGGGGTCCTACAATGAGCAGTTCTTC	CASRSMGSYNEQFF
.	TRBV5-1	TRBJ2-7	.	12	TGCGCCAGCAGCCTGGAGAACTACGAGCAGTACTTC	CASSLENYEQYF
.	TRBV13	TRBJ2-7	TRBD2	15	TGTGCCAGCAGCCCTTGGGCTAGCGGGAGGCACGAGCAGTACTTC	CASSPWASGRHEQYF
.	TRBV30	TRBJ1-2	.	12	TGTGCCTGGGAACTGGACGGGCCGGTAGGCAACTTC	CAWELDGPVGNF
.	TRBV4-1	TRBJ1-2	.	15	TGCGCCAGCAGGTCTATGGGGGGCGTAAACTATGGCTACACCTTC	CASRSMGGVNYGYTF
.	TRBV4-1	TRBJ1-2	.	17	TGCGCCAGCAGCCAAGATGTCAGGTCTGACCATCTTGATGGCTACACCTTC	CASSQDVRSDHLDGYTF
.	TRBV5-1	TRBJ2-1	TRBD2	16	TGCGCCAGCAGCCCCACTAGCGGGAATTCCTACAATGAGCAGTTCTTC	CASSPTSGNSYNEQFF